This TCR beta chain came from a study of blood T cell repertoires in COVID-19. The CDR3 has 12 residues. Trimming left V 3 bases short and J 9 bases short, with 6 bases between. TCRdb's copy holds only in-frame clones and misses some; the assay was immunoSEQ multiplex PCR. This sample has about 420,000 clones, with 80% to 90% found just once. The chain recombines TRBV12-3 or TRBV12-4 with TRBJ1-6; D gene uncertain. Material: peripheral blood. The sequence came from a man aged 18 to 29 with COVID-19, enrolled during active disease. The CDR3 DNA is TGTGCCAGCAGTTTGACAAGTTCACCCCTCCACTTT. It is translated as CASSLTSSPLHF.